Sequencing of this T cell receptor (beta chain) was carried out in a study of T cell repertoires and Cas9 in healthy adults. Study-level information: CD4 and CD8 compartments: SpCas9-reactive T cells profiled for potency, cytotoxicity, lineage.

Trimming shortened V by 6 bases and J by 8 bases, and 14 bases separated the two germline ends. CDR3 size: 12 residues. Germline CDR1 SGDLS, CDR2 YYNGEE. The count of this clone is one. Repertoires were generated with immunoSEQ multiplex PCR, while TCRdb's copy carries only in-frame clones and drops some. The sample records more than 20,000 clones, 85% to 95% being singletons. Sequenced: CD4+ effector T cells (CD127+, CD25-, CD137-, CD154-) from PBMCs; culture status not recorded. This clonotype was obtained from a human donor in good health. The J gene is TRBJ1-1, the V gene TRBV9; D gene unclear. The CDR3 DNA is TGTGCCAGCAACAAGCAGGACGGGGAAGCTTTCTTT. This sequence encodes CASNKQDGEAFF.